This T cell receptor (beta chain) was retrieved from a study of shared clonotypes between healthy human individuals (dated by TCRdb to 2018 to 2020). Context from the whole study: The cohort comprised a couple of women and three men aged 18 to 49 years. For each donor, CD4 naive and CD4 memory were each run on three plates, CD8 naive on two plates, and CD8 memory on one plate. Blood TCR repertoires of about five healthy adults were deeply sequenced to estimate repertoire size and the extent of clonotype sharing between individuals. Different laboratories and diverse techniques were used to prepare libraries and sequence TCR repertoires, to increase sequencing depth and limit assay-specific biases. Between about 0.85 and 9.5 billion PBMCs per donor were obtained by leukapheresis.

For the CD8 naive samples, CD45RO-negative cells were positively selected for CCR7, yielding a CD45RA+CCR7+ population from which TemRA cells were excluded. Healthy HIV-negative adults with no recently reported acute infections or vaccinations were included as donors. Only Caucasian adults living in Nashville, Tennessee, USA were represented among the donors. Blood was obtained by leukapheresis, after which PBMCs were separated by Ficoll-Histopaque density gradient centrifugation and cryopreserved in liquid nitrogen vapor phase. Analytical flow cytometry was used to check the purity and quantity of every magnetically sorted T cell population. Genomic DNA was isolated from each sorted fraction and quantified by UV absorbance on a Nanodrop 2000c. Study-wide conclusions, independent of this receptor: Naive subsets generally had larger estimated clonotype richness than memory subsets did. Compared with non-shared clonotypes, the clonotypes found in all four sorted-subset donors had higher generation probabilities. Sampling was limited to blood, and TCR repertoires in tissue likely differ from TCR repertoires in blood. Incomplete sequencing was indicated by rarefaction of sorted-subset datasets, despite the large sequencing depth. The genetic and exposure-history diversity represented was limited by the small number of donors. Across four donors, approximately 5% of naive CD4, roughly 3.5% of naive CD8, around 2.1% of memory CD4, and under 0.45% of memory CD8 clonotypes were shared. Pairwise subsampling led to the expectation that sequencing depth would affect the degree of clonotype sharing among donors.

This clone was detected only once. What antigen it recognizes has not been identified. Base qualities are missing; no much larger clone stands one base away. Using the deep immunoSEQ assay, multiplex PCR amplified TCR CDR3 regions from genomic DNA. Extracted genomic DNA from each cell subset was distributed evenly across all wells of several immunoSEQ 96-well plates, and each plate was treated as a replicate. For sorted subsets, about 200 ng genomic DNA, equal to 30,000 or so T cell genomes, was loaded into each replicate PCR. Purified libraries were quantified with a Qubit 3.0 fluorometer, sized on a Bioanalyzer 2100, and re-quantified with the KAPA Library Quantification kit. Every immunoSEQ 96-well plate was sequenced on a separate single-read 150-cycle Illumina NextSeq 550 flow cell. Under the source paper's analysis protocol: Because only junctional sequences without quality scores were contained in the immunoSEQ output, filtering matching that applied to full-length reads could not be performed. Sequences were annotated with PyIR, a Python wrapper for IgBLAST v1.9, and V/J genes and CDR3 were assigned using IMGT germline references. Reads with weak V/J assignments (E-value above 1e-6), missing CDR3, stop codons, out-of-frame junctions, or ambiguous translated residues were removed. V3J clonotypes were defined as sequences sharing the same inferred V gene, J gene, and CDR3 amino acid sequence. Percentage overlap between repertoires was calculated by dividing the number of shared unique clonotypes by the size of the smaller repertoire. Richness of each repertoire was evaluated using RTK rarefaction, the Chao1 estimator, and Recon v2.1 estimates of unobserved clonotypes. Generation probabilities were computed with OLGA for all TCRbeta clonotypes obtained by the gDNA method from four donors. The source is immuneACCESS, and TCRdb retained only in-frame sequences with V and J called. Part of the clones is not carried over; for the studies checked, unresolved V genes explain less than half of this, and the remainder is unexplained. V and J calls plus clone size are reproduced from that table; the DNA served to infer D and trimming. For this sample there are roughly 570,000 clones; about 98% appear just once. The ten largest clones capture more than 0.3% of the sample.

V loses 0 bases of germline sequence and J loses 7 bases, and the interval between the two ends is 6 bases. The CDR3 starts with the cysteine, ends with the phenylalanine, and has 13 residues. Only the CDR3 DNA stays, 39 bases, in frame from base 1. CDR1 and CDR2 are read off the germline V gene (reference sequence) as SEHNR and FQNEAQ. This clonotype was sampled from a man aged 25 to 40 in good health. Recombination linked TRBV7-9 to TRBJ2-2, with an unclear D gene assignment. Source material: naive CD8+ T cells sorted from blood. In the paper's terms, the cell subset or site label means: CD45RA+CCR7+. The DNA sequence is as follows: TGTGCCAGCAGCTTAGCATCCTTCGGGGAGCTGTTTTTT. It translates as CASSLASFGELFF. Joined to the reference TRBV7-9 and TRBJ2-2 proteins, this CDR3 gives the full variable domain: DTGVSQNPRHKITKRGQNVTFRCDPISEHNRLYWYRQTLGQGPEFLTYFQNEAQLEKSRLLSDRFSAERPKGSFSTLEIQRTEQGDSAMYLCASSLASFGELFFGEGSRLTVL.